Shown below are 27 T cell receptor beta chains from a single sample sequenced in a study of cytomegalovirus exposure and HLA in healthy donors. 13 Jbeta primers and 60 Vbeta primers were used for the PCR. Using immunoSEQ multiplex PCR, the repertoire was profiled, and TCRdb retains in-frame clones only, with some absent. There are over 150,000 clones in the sample; roughly 76% occur only once, and more than 1.5% lies in the top ten. The specimen was PBMCs. The receptors shown here come from a human donor in good health.

This rearrangement joins TRBV5-6 to TRBJ2-1, with TRBD2 matching over 8 bases. Germline V CDR1 and CDR2: SGHDT, YYEEEE. The CDR3 has 15 amino acids. After removal of 4 bases from V and 6 bases from J, the junction contained 9 bases not matched to a gene. CDR3 sequence reads: CASSPDTGGGNEQFF. The CDR3 DNA reads as TGTGCCAGCAGCCCGGACACGGGGGGGGGCAATGAGCAGTTCTTC.

This clone came up a few times. J is TRBJ2-1 and V is TRBV7-3; possibly TRBD2 for D (7 bases). CDR1 and CDR2 (germline): SGHTA, FQGTGA. The V gene lost 5 bases and the J gene lost 8 bases, with 16 bases spanning the gap. CDR3 length equals 14 residues. CDR3 protein: CASSPSGGRYEQFF. CDR3 in DNA: TGTGCCAGCAGCCCCTCCGGGGGGCGATATGAGCAGTTCTTC.

This clone occurred a few times. The J gene is TRBJ1-1, the V gene TRBV7-2; 9 bases map to TRBD1. The V and J ends lost 5 bases and 5 bases, in that order; junction bases with no gene match: 9. Germline CDR1 and CDR2: SGHTA and FQGNSA. The CDR3 covers 15 residues. The CDR3 coding sequence is TGTGCCAGCAGCGTAGACAGGGGGGGGTGGACTGAAGCTTTCTTT. Translating it yields CASSVDRGGWTEAFF.

The chain links TRBV15 to TRBJ1-1; D not certain. Germline CDR1 LNHNV, CDR2 YYDKDF (reference sequence). This CDR3 comprises 15 residues. Trimming removed 0 bases from V and 3 bases from J, with 11 bases in between. The CDR3 bases are TGTGCCACCAGCAGAGATCTGGGTCGGGACACTGAAGCTTTCTTT. Its protein is CATSRDLGRDTEAFF.

The rearrangement joins TRBV4-1 to TRBJ2-7, with unresolved D. The germline V gene encodes CDR1 MGHRA and CDR2 YSYEKL. The ends were cut back, 0 bases at V and 1 base at J, with 7 bases in the middle. The CDR3 sequence is 14 residues long. CDR3 in DNA: TGCGCCAGCAGCCAAGATCAAGAGTCCTACGAGCAGTACTTC. It translates to CASSQDQESYEQYF.

V is TRBV9 and J is TRBJ2-7; D call uncertain. There are 15 residues in the CDR3. Trimming took off 0 bases at V and 2 bases at J, with 12 bases between the two ends. The germline CDR1 and CDR2 sequences are SGDLS and YYNGEE. The CDR3 nucleotides are TGTGCCAGCAGCGTAGAGACACCTTGGACCTACGAGCAGTACTTC. Its protein is CASSVETPWTYEQYF.

The rearrangement joins TRBV29-1 to TRBJ2-6, with 10 bases lining up with TRBD1. The V gene end was trimmed by 2 bases and the J gene end by 1 base; junction bases not matched to a gene: 2. The CDR3 has 16 residues. Germline V lookup: CDR1 SQVTM, CDR2 ANQGSEA. The CDR3 sequence is CSVEMGQGSGANVLTF. CDR3 DNA sequence: TGCAGCGTTGAAATGGGACAGGGGTCTGGGGCCAACGTCCTGACTTTC.

The rearrangement joins TRBV9 to TRBJ1-1; D is uncertain. Per the germline V gene, CDR1 is SGDLS and CDR2 is YYNGEE. V gave up 4 bases and J gave up 4 bases, with 17 bases separating them. The CDR3 extends over 15 amino acids. CDR3 DNA sequence: TGTGCCAGCAGCCCCGGTGACTCACGGGGCACTGAAGCTTTCTTT. This gives the protein CASSPGDSRGTEAFF.

CDR3 loop: CASRGLAGAAYEQYF. CDR3 bases: TGTGCCAGCAGGGGATTGGCAGGGGCAGCCTACGAGCAGTACTTC. This chain joins TRBV6-4 and TRBJ2-7, with TRBD1 as a possible D gene (6 bases). Trimming removed 6 bases at V and 2 bases at J, with 17 bases between. Per the germline V gene, CDR1 is MRHNA and CDR2 is SNTAGT. The CDR3 covers 15 residues.

The chain recombines TRBV4-3 with TRBJ1-1; 7 bases agree with TRBD1. The CDR3 covers 19 residues. Per the germline V gene, CDR1 is LGHNA and CDR2 is YSLEER. The trim removed 2 bases at V and 2 bases at J, leaving 17 bases unmatched. The CDR3 coding sequence is TGCGCCAGCAGCCAAACTTTCGGCAGGGGGATGGCCTATAACACTGAAGCTTTCTTT. Translation: CASSQTFGRGMAYNTEAFF.

V gene TRBV9 combines with J gene TRBJ1-6; D might be TRBD1 (5 bases). The V and J ends lost 0 bases and 7 bases respectively, with 11 bases between them. The CDR3 has 15 residues. CDR1 and CDR2 from the germline V gene are SGDLS and YYNGEE. CDR3 protein: CASSVGGGFNSPLHF. In DNA, the CDR3 is TGTGCCAGCAGCGTAGGGGGGGGTTTCAATTCACCCCTCCACTTT.

The chain joins TRBV7-9 to TRBJ2-3; TRBD2 matches at 11 bases. V shed 5 bases and J 0 bases; nucleotides not matched to a gene: 13. The CDR3 is made up of 19 amino acids. The germline V gene has CDR1 SEHNR and CDR2 FQNEAQ (reference sequence). CDR3 protein: CASSPMSLAGGSSTDTQYF. In DNA form, the CDR3 reads TGTGCCAGCAGCCCCATGTCGCTAGCGGGGGGCTCTAGCACAGATACGCAGTATTTT.

This clone was recorded a few times. The V and J genes are TRBV19 and TRBJ2-3; D may be TRBD1 (5 bases). The CDR3 is 12 residues long. V dropped 1 base and J dropped 8 bases, with 7 bases sitting between them. Looked up from germline, CDR1 is LNHDA and CDR2 is SQIVND (reference sequence). This CDR3 reads CASSIGRGTQYF. In DNA, the CDR3 is TGTGCCAGTAGTATAGGAAGGGGTACGCAGTATTTT.

A single count supports this clone. V is TRBV9 and J is TRBJ1-3, with TRBD1 matching over 10 bases. V dropped 2 bases and J dropped 2; count of bases not matched to a gene: 10. Germline V gives CDR1 SGDLS, CDR2 YYNGEE. The CDR3 length is 18 residues. This CDR3 is CASSVALNGTGAGNTIYF. Here the CDR3 DNA reads TGTGCCAGCAGCGTGGCCTTAAACGGGACAGGGGCTGGAAACACCATATATTTT.

J is TRBJ1-1 and V is TRBV19, with 7 nucleotides matching TRBD1. The germline gives CDR1 LNHDA, CDR2 SQIVND (reference sequence). V trimming: 4 bases; J trimming: 5 bases; junction bases outside the gene matches: 7. The CDR3 totals 14 residues. The CDR3 region is CASSKTGKGTEAFF. In DNA, the CDR3 is TGTGCCAGTAGTAAGACAGGGAAGGGAACTGAAGCTTTCTTT.

This clone was seen just once. The chain recombines TRBV10-3 with TRBJ2-7; D is uncertain. This CDR3 comprises 13 residues. Trimming took 5 bases from V and 1 from J, leaving 9 bases between them. Germline CDR1 is ENHRY and CDR2 is SYGVKD. CDR3 sequence: CAISLDTSYEQYF. As DNA, the CDR3 is TGTGCCATCAGTCTTGACACGTCCTACGAGCAGTACTTC.

This clone showed up just once. The chain uses TRBV5-4 and TRBJ2-3, with 10 bases that match TRBD2. Germline V gene lookup returns CDR1 SGHNT and CDR2 YYREEE (reference sequence). The CDR3 runs to 16 residues. V shed 0 bases and J 3 bases; nucleotides not matched to a gene: 4. CDR3 DNA: TGTGCCAGCAGCTTGGGGCGAGCGGGGGGGACAGATACGCAGTATTTT. Protein product: CASSLGRAGGTDTQYF.

The sample holds a few counts of this clone. This chain joins TRBV7-3 and TRBJ2-1; 7 bases are a match to TRBD1. The CDR3 has 12 residues. The V segment lost 5 bases and the J segment 15 bases; nucleotides outside the gene matches: 10. Germline V gives CDR1 SGHTA, CDR2 FQGTGA. Here the CDR3 DNA reads TGTGCCAGCAGCGAAACGACAGGGTTACTGTTCTTC. This sequence encodes CASSETTGLLFF.

This chain uses TRBV7-9 with TRBJ1-4; possible D gene TRBD1, 5 bases. CDR3 length: 16 residues. Germline values: CDR1 SEHNR, CDR2 FQNEAQ (reference sequence). The V end lost 1 base, the J end lost 1 base, and 10 bases lay between the germline ends. CDR3 loop: CASSLDGGGTNEKLFF. The CDR3 DNA reads TGTGCCAGCAGCTTAGACGGCGGGGGAACTAATGAAAAACTGTTTTTT.

The chain couples TRBV2 to TRBJ2-5, with 11 positions matching TRBD2. CDR3 length: 16 amino acids. Looked up from germline, CDR1 is SNHLY and CDR2 is FYNNEI. Trimming cost V 5 bases and J 4 bases; bases outside gene matches: 9. Here the CDR3 DNA reads TGTGCCAGCAGTCACAATAGCGGGGGGGGAGGAGAGACCCAGTACTTC. Translation: CASSHNSGGGGETQYF.

The chain employs TRBV4-1 and TRBJ2-7, with 8 nucleotides matching TRBD2. J gave up 3 bases and V 4 bases, and 5 bases lay outside the gene matches. This CDR3 comprises 14 residues. In germline, CDR1 is MGHRA, CDR2 YSYEKL. Here the CDR3 DNA reads TGCGCCAGCAGCCTGACTAGCGCAAACTACGAGCAGTACTTC. This encodes CASSLTSANYEQYF.

This clone occurred a few times. The chain recombines TRBV9 with TRBJ2-1; TRBD2 is a possible D gene (5 bases). The V gene's germline CDR1 is SGDLS and CDR2 YYNGEE. Trimming shortened V by 0 bases and J by 2 bases, and 12 bases separated the two germline ends. The CDR3 length is 16 residues. The CDR3 DNA is TGTGCCAGCAGCGTAGAGATAAGCGGTCCCTACAATGAGCAGTTCTTC. Amino acid sequence: CASSVEISGPYNEQFF.

The chain is built from TRBV7-8 and TRBJ1-2; D might be TRBD1 (6 bases). The germline CDR1 and CDR2 sequences are SGHVS and FQNEAQ. The germline V and J ends were trimmed by 5 bases and 4 bases, with 8 bases remaining between them. This CDR3 has 12 amino acids. In DNA, the CDR3 is TGTGCCAGCAGCGGGGGCTCCTATGGCTACACCTTC. Residues: CASSGGSYGYTF.

This sequence joins TRBV6-5 and TRBJ1-1; TRBD1 is a possible D gene (6 bases). Germline loops: CDR1 MNHEY, CDR2 SVGAGI. This CDR3 has 13 residues. V lost 4 bases to trimming and J lost 4 bases, with 10 bases between them. The CDR3 region is CASSLGAPTEAFF. The CDR3 DNA sequence: TGTGCCAGCAGTTTGGGGGCGCCCACTGAAGCTTTCTTT.

This clone showed up just a few times. The chain has TRBV5-6 and TRBJ1-2; perhaps TRBD1 as D (6 bases). Germline loops: CDR1 SGHDT, CDR2 YYEEEE. The CDR3 has 14 residues. V lost 4 bases and J lost 1, with 11 bases in between. CDR3 amino acids: CASSPGQRNYGYTF. The CDR3 DNA follows: TGTGCCAGCAGCCCCGGACAGCGTAACTATGGCTACACCTTC. Together with reference TRBV5-6 and TRBJ1-2, the CDR3 gives the full variable domain: DAGVTQSPTHLIKTRGQQVTLRCSPKSGHDTVSWYQQALGQGPQFIFQYYEEEERQRGNFPDRFSGHQFPNYSSELNVNALLLGDSALYLCASSPGQRNYGYTFGSGTRLTVV.

This rearrangement joins TRBV28 to TRBJ1-4; D is unresolved. Trimming cost V 5 bases and J 0 bases, with 16 bases left between them. CDR3 length: 17 residues. CDR1 and CDR2 from the germline V gene are MDHEN and SYDVKM. CDR3 amino acids: CASSHPPPQTTNEKLFF. The CDR3 coding sequence is TGTGCCAGCAGTCACCCTCCTCCACAGACAACTAATGAAAAACTGTTTTTT. Using reference TRBV28 and TRBJ1-4 for the parts outside the CDR3, the full variable domain is DVKVTQSSRYLVKRTGEKVFLECVQDMDHENMFWYRQDPGLGLRLIYFSYDVKMKEKGDIPEGYSVSREKKERFSLILESASTNQTSMYLCASSHPPPQTTNEKLFFGSGTQLSVL.

The CDR3 coding sequence is TGCGCCAGCAGCTTGTTATCAGGGGGCGCGTTGAACAATGAGCAGTTCTTC. Its translation is CASSLLSGGALNNEQFF. The genes are TRBV5-1 and TRBJ2-1; 8 nucleotides match TRBD1. The J segment lost 5 bases and the V segment lost 1 base, leaving 11 bases of the junction unmatched. The germline CDR1 and CDR2 sequences are SGHRS and YFSETQ. CDR3 length: 17 residues.